This T cell receptor beta chain appears in the sequencing data of a study of blood T cells in healthy people across ages. Notes on the study in general: In long-lived donors, naive CD4+ cell counts and diversity exceeded those of aged donors.

Primers used in a second PCR of roughly 6 to 11 cycles were a sample-barcoded 5' primer and a J-beta primer mix. One entry per CDR3 protein results from TCRdb running MiXCR on the 5' RACE reads. Of around 1,800,000 distinct CDR3 sequences listed, about two fifths are singletons. This clonotype was recorded a few times. Its cognate antigen is unknown. V was clipped by 0 bases and J by 4 bases, with 8 bases between them. The CDR3 sequence is 14 residues long. The germline gives CDR1 ENHRY, CDR2 SYGVKD. Researchers collected about 9.6 milliliters of peripheral blood from every single donor. This clonotype originated in a human donor in good health. V usage is TRBV10-3 and J usage is TRBJ2-3; D uncertain. The sequencing sample was made of blood. The CDR3, as DNA: TGTGCCATCAGTGAGTCACCGGCCGCAGATACGCAGTATTTT. This translates into CAISESPAADTQYF.